The 8 T cell receptor beta chains below all came from one sample that was sequenced in a study of CD4+ T cells in melanoma. Assay: immunoSEQ multiplex PCR; the TCRdb copy retains only in-frame clones and omits some. Of fewer than 150,000 clones listed, about nine tenths are singletons. The receptors stem from a human donor with melanoma.

The J gene is TRBJ1-4, the V gene TRBV19, with unresolved D. The CDR3 is 14 residues long. CDR1 and CDR2 (germline): LNHDA, SQIVND (reference sequence). Trimming took off 7 bases at V and 0 bases at J, with 9 bases between the two ends. The DNA for the CDR3 is TGTGCCAGTACCACCGGTGCAACTAATGAAAAACTGTTTTTT. Amino acids: CASTTGATNEKLFF.

The J gene is TRBJ2-3, the V gene TRBV10-3, with no clear D. Germline V CDR1 and CDR2: ENHRY, SYGVKD. The V end lost 3 bases, the J end lost 2 bases, and 6 bases lay between the germline ends. CDR3 length equals 13 residues. Here the CDR3 reads CAISERPTDTQYF. The CDR3 DNA reads TGTGCCATCAGTGAACGTCCCACAGATACGCAGTATTTT.

The V call is TRBV12-5, the J call TRBJ2-7; weak D call: TRBD1 (7 bases). V lost 2 bases to trimming and J lost 3 bases, with 17 bases between them. Germline V gene sequence: CDR1 LGHNT, CDR2 FRNRAP. The CDR3 covers 16 residues. CDR3 sequence reads: CASGLSPQGGSYEQYF. The CDR3 coding sequence is TGTGCTAGTGGTTTGTCTCCCCAGGGGGGAAGCTACGAGCAGTACTTC. Supplemented by reference TRBV12-5 and TRBJ2-7, the full variable domain reads DARVTQTPRHKVTEMGQEVTMRCQPILGHNTVFWYRQTMMQGLELLAYFRNRAPLDDSGMPKDRFSAEMPDATLATLKIQPSEPRDSAVYFCASGLSPQGGSYEQYFGPGTRLTVT.

This rearrangement joins TRBV5-4 to TRBJ2-1; a possible D gene is TRBD1 (6 bases). The CDR3 length is 14 residues. The V gene lost 0 bases and the J gene lost 7 bases, with 11 bases spanning the gap. Germline assignment: CDR1 SGHNT and CDR2 YYREEE (reference sequence). The CDR3 nucleotides read TGTGCCAGCAGCTTGGGGGGGCGACGGAATGAGCAGTTCTTC. It codes for CASSLGGRRNEQFF.

This clone was detected a few times. CDR3 loop: CASSAHVSGDTQYF. The CDR3 region has the DNA TGTGCCAGCAGCGCCCATGTTAGCGGAGATACGCAGTATTTT. The gene calls are TRBV9 and TRBJ2-3; D possibly corresponds to TRBD2 (6 bases). V was shortened by 3 bases and J by 5 bases, with 13 bases between the two germline ends. The CDR3 spans 14 residues. The germline V gene has CDR1 SGDLS and CDR2 YYNGEE.

This clone came up once. V and J are TRBV30 and TRBJ1-1; a possible D gene is TRBD1 (5 bases). Trimming removed 4 bases at V and 1 base at J, with 13 bases between. The CDR3 covers 14 residues. Germline V gene data show CDR1 as GTSNPN and CDR2 as SVGIG (reference sequence). The CDR3 DNA follows: TGTGCCTGGACCAAAGGGGCAGGGAACACTGAAGCTTTCTTT. This translates into CAWTKGAGNTEAFF.

The genes are TRBV7-9 and TRBJ1-1; 10 positions agree with TRBD1. Germline trimming cut 1 base from V and 4 bases from J; bases unmatched to any gene: 12. Per the germline V gene, CDR1 is SEHNR and CDR2 is FQNEAQ (reference sequence). The CDR3 consists of 18 residues. CDR3 nucleotide sequence: TGTGCCAGCAGCTTAGGGGGGGGCTTGACAGGGGGCATCACTGAAGCTTTCTTT. It encodes CASSLGGGLTGGITEAFF.

V usage is TRBV5-4 and J usage is TRBJ2-2; 8 bases align to TRBD1. Trimming took 7 bases from V and 5 from J; bases not matched to a gene: 7. CDR1 and CDR2 (germline): SGHNT, YYREEE (reference sequence). CDR3 length: 14 amino acids. CDR3 region: CASAGQGLTGELFF. In DNA, the CDR3 is TGTGCCAGCGCAGGACAGGGTTTGACCGGGGAGCTGTTTTTT.